The rows below give T cell receptor beta chains drawn from one sample of a study of OX40 agonist ivuxolimab in advanced cancers. The method was immunoSEQ multiplex PCR; TCRdb's version includes in-frame clones alone and lacks a portion of them. There are about 41,000 clones in the sample; around 92% occur only once, and 0.55% to 0.6% lies in the top ten. Sample: CD4+ or CD8+ T cells sorted from blood, taken in a trial of the OX40 agonist ivuxolimab. The receptors shown here come from an adult with an advanced solid tumor such as melanoma, head and neck, liver or kidney cancer. Each CDR3 is given with its conserved first and last residue. The D gene is left open where the match is weak. Clone size is given for some rows only: seen once, a few or many times, or a class if the clone is expanded.

D,size,J,V,length,DNA,CDR3
NA,NA,TRBJ2-5,TRBV30,11,TGTGCCTGGAGTCGGTCAGAGACCCAGTACTTC,CAWSRSETQYF
TRBD1,NA,TRBJ2-2,TRBV9,15,TGTGCCAGCAGCGTTGGACAGGGAAGTTCCGGGGAGCTGTTTTTT,CASSVGQGSSGELFF
NA,NA,TRBJ2-7,TRBV5-5,16,TGTGCCAGCAGCTTGCCGGTCTCTTGGGACGGCTACGAGCAGTACTTC,CASSLPVSWDGYEQYF
TRBD2,once,TRBJ2-2,TRBV7-6,15,TGTGCCATCGACGGGGGGGCGCGGGCGACCGGGGAGCTGTTTTTT,CAIDGGARATGELFF
NA,NA,TRBJ1-1,TRBV11-3,14,TGTGCCAGCAGCTTAGAAGGATCGAACACTGAAGCTTTCTTT,CASSLEGSNTEAFF
NA,NA,TRBJ1-3,TRBV5-1,15,TGCGCCAGCAGCTTGGCCGGACACTCTGGAAACACCATATATTTT,CASSLAGHSGNTIYF
TRBD1,NA,TRBJ1-1,TRBV5-5,14,TGTGCCAGCAGCTTTGGAACAGGGGGCACTGAAGCTTTCTTT,CASSFGTGGTEAFF
NA,NA,TRBJ2-2,TRBV4-1,16,TGCGCCAGCAGCCAAGACCGACAGGAAAACACCGGGGAGCTGTTTTTT,CASSQDRQENTGELFF
NA,NA,TRBJ2-1,TRBV5-1,13,TGCGCCAGCAGCTATGGGGGAGACAATGAGCAGTTCTTC,CASSYGGDNEQFF
TRBD2,NA,TRBJ2-7,TRBV7-2,15,TGTGCCAGCAGCTTTAGCGGGGGGAGCTCCTACGAGCAGTACTTC,CASSFSGGSSYEQYF
NA,NA,TRBJ2-7,TRBV27,14,TGTGCCAGCAGTTTAAAGGACAGCTCCTACGAGCAGTACTTC,CASSLKDSSYEQYF
NA,NA,TRBJ1-5,TRBV7-8,17,TGTGCCAGCAGCCCACCGAGGCAGGGCTCCTCCAATCAGCCCCAGCATTTT,CASSPPRQGSSNQPQHF
NA,NA,TRBJ2-7,TRBV5-5,14,TGTGCCAGCATTTCCGCCTCGCCTGGCTACGAGCAGTACTTC,CASISASPGYEQYF
NA,NA,TRBJ2-3,TRBV15,14,TGTGCCACCAGCAGACTCGCAGGGGCAGATACGCAGTATTTT,CATSRLAGADTQYF
NA,NA,TRBJ2-7,TRBV5-6,14,TGTGCCAGCAGCTTTTACGGGGGCGCCTGGGAGCAGTACTTC,CASSFYGGAWEQYF
NA,NA,TRBJ2-7,TRBV7-7,13,TGTGCTAGCAGCTTAGGTGGTAGCGACGAGCAGTACTTC,CASSLGGSDEQYF
NA,once,TRBJ1-6,TRBV11-3,16,TGTGCCAGCAGCCCGGCCGCCGACTCCTATAATTCACCCCTCCACTTT,CASSPAADSYNSPLHF
TRBD2,NA,TRBJ2-1,TRBV5-1,16,TGCGCCAGCAGCTTGGAGGCGGGGGTGGCCCTTTCGGAGCAGTTCTTC,CASSLEAGVALSEQFF
TRBD1,NA,TRBJ2-6,TRBV5-8,14,TGTGCCAGCAGCGACAGGGTTGGGGCCAACGTCCTGACTTTC,CASSDRVGANVLTF
TRBD1,NA,TRBJ1-5,TRBV7-8,17,TGTGCCAGCAGCTTGTCCGGGACAGGGGCCTTCGGTCAGCCCCAGCATTTT,CASSLSGTGAFGQPQHF
TRBD1,NA,TRBJ1-1,TRBV6-6,15,TGTGCCAGCAGTTTCTCCGGGACAGAAAACACTGAAGCTTTCTTT,CASSFSGTENTEAFF
TRBD1,NA,TRBJ1-6,TRBV6-5,15,TGTGCCAGCAGCAACGGACAGGGGGCGAATTCACCCCTCCACTTT,CASSNGQGANSPLHF
NA,NA,TRBJ2-3,TRBV6-5,11,TGTGGCACTGGCAGATCCGATACGCAGTATTTT,CGTGRSDTQYF
NA,once,TRBJ1-1,TRBV7-9,16,TGTGCCAGCACCCGCGGCGGGGGCTTTGAAAGGACTGAAGCTTTCTTT,CASTRGGGFERTEAFF
NA,NA,TRBJ2-7,TRBV7-9,14,TGTGCCAGCAGCTTAGGAGGACTGACCTACGAGCAGTACTTC,CASSLGGLTYEQYF
NA,NA,TRBJ1-3,TRBV7-2,14,TGTGCCAGCAGCTTAGCCGGGTCCGGAAACACCATATATTTT,CASSLAGSGNTIYF
TRBD1,NA,TRBJ2-5,TRBV25-1,14,TGTGCCAGCAGTGAAGGACAGGGAGCCGAGACCCAGTACTTC,CASSEGQGAETQYF
TRBD1,NA,TRBJ2-2,TRBV5-8,16,TGTGCCAGCAGCACGGGGACAGGGGGCGCCGGCGGGGAGCTGTTTTTT,CASSTGTGGAGGELFF
NA,NA,TRBJ2-7,TRBV7-6,14,TGTGCCAGCAGTGACATGACAGGAGCTTACGAGCAGTACTTC,CASSDMTGAYEQYF
NA,NA,TRBJ1-6,TRBV28,11,TGTGCCAGCGCCAGTAATTCACCCCTCCACTTT,CASASNSPLHF
TRBD2,NA,TRBJ2-7,TRBV7-3,17,TGTGCCAGCAGCCAGGGGACTAGCGGGGATGGCTCCTACGAGCAGTACTTC,CASSQGTSGDGSYEQYF
TRBD2,NA,TRBJ2-5,TRBV5-1,17,TGCGCCAGCAGCTTGGGTGGGACTAGCGGGGCCCAAGAGACCCAGTACTTC,CASSLGGTSGAQETQYF
NA,NA,TRBJ2-3,TRBV11-2,15,TGTGCCAGCAGCTTATTAGGGGGTAGTACAGATACGCAGTATTTT,CASSLLGGSTDTQYF
NA,NA,TRBJ2-1,TRBV13,13,TGTGCCAGCAGCTTAGTCAGGATACATGAGCAGTTCTTC,CASSLVRIHEQFF
TRBD1,NA,TRBJ1-2,TRBV10-2,16,TGCGCCAGCAGTGAGTCGAATCAGGGGGATGACTATGGCTACACCTTC,CASSESNQGDDYGYTF
NA,once,TRBJ1-1,TRBV7-9,16,TGTGCCAGCAGCTTAGCGCAGGGGACAAAGAACACTGAAGCTTTCTTT,CASSLAQGTKNTEAFF
NA,NA,TRBJ1-1,TRBV7-9,14,TGTGCCAGCAGCTCCCTAGTCCAGAACACTGAAGCTTTCTTT,CASSSLVQNTEAFF
TRBD1,NA,TRBJ2-4,TRBV27,20,TGTGCCAGCAGTTTACTTTCTGGGACAGGAACCTTTCCTAGCAAAAACATTCAGTACTTC,CASSLLSGTGTFPSKNIQYF
NA,NA,TRBJ1-2,TRBV7-9,15,TGTGCCAGCAGCCCCCCTGGAGGGGAGGGCTATGGCTACACCTTC,CASSPPGGEGYGYTF
NA,NA,TRBJ2-1,TRBV9,16,TGTGCCAGCAGCGTAGCTCCCCGGGGCTCCTACAATGAGCAGTTCTTC,CASSVAPRGSYNEQFF
NA,NA,TRBJ2-2,TRBV11-3,14,TGTGCCAGCAGCCAGCTGGCGAACACCGGGGAGCTGTTTTTT,CASSQLANTGELFF
NA,once,TRBJ2-1,TRBV19,15,TGTGCCAGTAGTTCCCGGGACATTTCCTACAATGAGCAGTTCTTC,CASSSRDISYNEQFF
TRBD1,NA,TRBJ1-5,TRBV2,16,TGTGCCAGCAGTTCTTACAGGGGAGGCGGCAATCAGCCCCAGCATTTT,CASSSYRGGGNQPQHF
NA,NA,TRBJ2-2,TRBV7-2,17,TGTGCCAGCAGCCCTACGGCGGCAGGGGCGAGCACCGGGGAGCTGTTTTTT,CASSPTAAGASTGELFF
TRBD1,NA,TRBJ2-2,TRBV11-3,15,TGTGCCAGCAGCCCGGGACAGGGAAATACCGGGGAGCTGTTTTTT,CASSPGQGNTGELFF
NA,few,TRBJ1-1,TRBV9,14,TGTGCCAGCAGCCTATCCATGATGAACACTGAAGCTTTCTTT,CASSLSMMNTEAFF
NA,NA,TRBJ2-7,TRBV10-3,13,TGTGCCATCAGTGAGTTAGTGCCCTACGAGCAGTACTTC,CAISELVPYEQYF
NA,once,TRBJ1-2,TRBV7-9,12,TGTGCCAGCAGCTTAGAATCCTATGGCTACACCTTC,CASSLESYGYTF
TRBD1,NA,TRBJ1-2,TRBV5-4,14,TGTGCCAGCAGCTTCGGGACAGGGGACTATGGCTACACCTTC,CASSFGTGDYGYTF
TRBD1,NA,TRBJ2-3,TRBV5-1,16,TGCGCCAGCAGCTTAGGCGGACAGGGGGCCACAGATACGCAGTATTTT,CASSLGGQGATDTQYF
NA,NA,TRBJ2-7,TRBV5-6,15,TGTGCCAGCAGCCGAGGACACCTTGCCACCTACGAGCAGTACTTC,CASSRGHLATYEQYF
TRBD1,NA,TRBJ2-1,TRBV6-1,15,TGTGCCAGCAGCAGAGGGGGACAGCTATACAATGAGCAGTTCTTC,CASSRGGQLYNEQFF
TRBD1,NA,TRBJ1-1,TRBV7-3,15,TGTGCCAGCAGCCCCCGGGACAGGGGAACGGCTGAAGCTTTCTTT,CASSPRDRGTAEAFF
TRBD1,NA,TRBJ1-3,TRBV5-4,15,TGTGCCAGCAGCTCTGCTGGGACAGGGGGAAACACCATATATTTT,CASSSAGTGGNTIYF
NA,few,TRBJ1-6,TRBV2,14,TGTGCCAGCAGGACCGGGAGCTATAATTCACCCCTCCACTTT,CASRTGSYNSPLHF
NA,NA,TRBJ1-2,TRBV4-2,12,TGTGCCAGCAGCCCCCCCGGAGGCGGCTACACCTTC,CASSPPGGGYTF
NA,NA,TRBJ2-5,TRBV7-2,13,TGTGCCAGCAGCTTCGGAGGGGTGGAGACCCAGTACTTC,CASSFGGVETQYF
NA,NA,TRBJ1-1,TRBV11-2,14,TGTGCCAGCAGAAGGGGGATGGGGCGGACTGAAGCTTTCTTT,CASRRGMGRTEAFF
NA,NA,TRBJ2-4,TRBV7-2,13,TGTGCCAGCAGCTTAGGCCCACTAGACATTCAGTACTTC,CASSLGPLDIQYF